This T cell receptor beta chain was obtained from a study of T cells in Graves' hyperthyroidism and ophthalmopathy. This clonotype was counted a few times. The length of the CDR3 is 13 residues. V was shortened by 2 bases and J by 5 bases, with 9 bases between the two germline ends. CDR1 is LGHDT and CDR2 is YNNKEL in the germline V gene (reference sequence). Authors of the study amplified TCR beta CDR3 regions from RNA transcripts. Primed by the HTBI set, a first-round RT-PCR was run on the TCR CDR3. TCRdb re-derived calls from the multiplex PCR reads in MiXCR, one entry per CDR3 protein. The sample has hundreds of thousands of distinct CDR3 sequences, about 20% seen once.

This receptor was identified in a man aged 25-45 years with Graves' ophthalmopathy. Sequences were obtained from blood. The chain recombines TRBV3-1 with TRBJ1-1; TRBD1 might be the D (5 bases). CDR3 DNA sequence: TGTGCCAGCAGCCAATTGACAGTAACTGAAGCTTTCTTT. It translates to CASSQLTVTEAFF.